This passage covers 27 T cell receptor beta chains from one sample sequenced in a study of blood T cell repertoires in COVID-19. Profiled with immunoSEQ multiplex PCR; TCRdb holds only in-frame clones, not every one. The sample has around 110,000 clones; roughly four fifths are singletons. Specimen: peripheral blood. These receptors all come from a man aged 70-80 years with acute or convalescent COVID-19.

The chain couples TRBV9 to TRBJ2-7; D possibly corresponds to TRBD2 (5 bases). The germline V gene has CDR1 SGDLS and CDR2 YYNGEE. Trimming pared 3 bases from V and 0 bases from J, leaving 7 bases between. CDR3 length: 13 amino acids. CDR3 bases: TGTGCCAGCAGCGAGGGAGTCTCCTACGAGCAGTACTTC. This gives the protein CASSEGVSYEQYF.

The V call is TRBV2, the J call TRBJ1-2; TRBD1 agrees at 7 bases. Trimming removed 6 bases from V and 5 bases from J; junction bases left unmatched: 12. This CDR3 is built from 15 residues. Germline-derived CDR1 and CDR2 are SNHLY and FYNNEI. The chain's CDR3 is CASSPQGSTFYGYTF. The CDR3 DNA reads as TGTGCCAGCAGCCCACAGGGGTCCACTTTTTATGGCTACACCTTC.

The V call is TRBV3-1 (or the pseudogene TRBV3-2), the J call TRBJ1-1; the match to TRBD1 covers 7 bases. Germline-derived CDR1 and CDR2 are LGHDT and YNNKEL (reference sequence). V trimming: 2 bases; J trimming: 7 bases; junction bases outside the gene matches: 4. This CDR3 has 13 amino acids. The CDR3 reads CASSQSRTGEAFF. As DNA, the CDR3 is TGTGCCAGCAGCCAATCTCGGACAGGTGAAGCTTTCTTT.

V gene TRBV7-6 combines with J gene TRBJ2-7; 9 nucleotides line up with TRBD2. The V and J ends lost 6 bases and 4 bases, in that order; junction bases with no gene match: 13. The CDR3 is 16 residues long. CDR1 and CDR2 from the germline V gene are SGHVS and FNYEAQ. CDR3 amino acids: CASSFSGTSRGYEQYF. The CDR3 DNA is TGTGCCAGCAGTTTTTCCGGGACTAGCAGAGGTTACGAGCAGTACTTC. Drawing the rest from reference TRBV7-6 and TRBJ2-7, the complete variable domain is GAGVSQSPRYKVTKRGQDVALRCDPISGHVSLYWYRQALGQGPEFLTYFNYEAQQDKSGLPNDRFSAERPEGSISTLTIQRTEQRDSAMYRCASSFSGTSRGYEQYFGPGTRLTVT.

This clone has only one observation. This rearrangement joins TRBV5-5 to TRBJ2-7, with a possible D match to TRBD2 (5 bases). The V and J ends lost 1 base and 0 bases respectively, with 26 bases between them. The V gene's germline CDR1 is SGHKS and CDR2 YYEKEE (reference sequence). This CDR3 region has 20 residues. CDR3 region: CASSLLAPLLSVWASYEQYF. CDR3 nucleotide sequence: TGTGCCAGCAGCTTGCTAGCCCCACTTTTGTCCGTTTGGGCCTCCTACGAGCAGTACTTC.

The chain employs TRBV6-6 and TRBJ1-3; perhaps TRBD1 as D (5 bases). The CDR3 loop spans 16 amino acids. Germline V gives CDR1 MNHNY, CDR2 SVGAGI (reference sequence). Trimming cost V 0 bases and J 4 bases, with 13 bases left between them. For the CDR3, the DNA is TGTGCCAGCAGTTACTCGGACCAGGGAGGGGGAAACACCATATATTTT. Amino acid sequence: CASSYSDQGGGNTIYF.

The chain links TRBV30 to TRBJ1-1; D uncertain. Germline CDR1 and CDR2: GTSNPN and SVGIG (reference sequence). V lost 1 base and J lost 8, with 11 bases in between. The CDR3 extends over 12 amino acids. CDR3 amino acids: CAWSGYFREAFF. CDR3 bases: TGTGCCTGGAGTGGGTACTTCAGGGAAGCTTTCTTT.

J is TRBJ2-3 and V is TRBV29-1; no clear D. There are 13 residues in the CDR3. CDR1 and CDR2 from the germline V gene are SQVTM and ANQGSEA. V dropped 3 bases and J dropped 4 bases, with 11 bases sitting between them. Here the CDR3 reads CSVEVRAPDTQYF. CDR3 nucleotides: TGCAGCGTTGAGGTGCGCGCCCCAGATACGCAGTATTTT.

The chain uses TRBV6-6 and TRBJ1-5; D is ambiguous. There are 14 residues in the CDR3. Germline CDR1 is MNHNY and CDR2 is SVGAGI (reference sequence). The V gene lost 2 bases and the J gene lost 3 bases, with 8 bases spanning the gap. CDR3 coding DNA: TGTGCCAGCAGTTACACGCAGGTCAATCAGCCCCAGCATTTT. It is translated as CASSYTQVNQPQHF.

Points on this clone: At one end, the junction sequence differs from germline, possibly due to a read error. The chain carries TRBV6-1 and TRBJ1-1; 7 bases align to TRBD1. CDR3 size: 14 residues. Germline lookup yields CDR1 MNHNS and CDR2 SASEGT. The CDR3, as DNA: TGTGCCAGCAGCGAAGACAGGGTGGGCACTGAAGCTTTCTTT. This codes for CASSEDRVGTEAFF.

The gene calls are TRBV18 and TRBJ1-5, with a possible D match to TRBD1 (5 bases). The germline V gene has CDR1 KGHSH and CDR2 LQKENI. V lost 2 bases, J lost 1 base, and 18 bases lay in between. The CDR3 runs 18 residues. The CDR3: CASSPAQAPGRSNQPQHF. The CDR3 DNA reads as TGTGCCAGCTCACCAGCACAGGCCCCAGGGAGGAGCAATCAGCCCCAGCATTTT.

The chain has TRBV28 and TRBJ2-7; the match to TRBD2 covers 8 bases. The germline V gene has CDR1 MDHEN and CDR2 SYDVKM. CDR3 length: 14 amino acids. V shed 6 bases and J 0 bases; nucleotides not matched to a gene: 4. Written as DNA, the CDR3 is TGTGCCAGCAGGGGCAGCGGGAGCTCCTACGAGCAGTACTTC. Amino acids: CASRGSGSSYEQYF.

This clone has more than one count but fewer than ten. The chain uses TRBV5-1 and TRBJ2-7; TRBD1 aligns across 11 bases. The length of the CDR3 is 15 residues. The V gene end was trimmed by 4 bases and the J gene end by 4 bases; junction bases not matched to a gene: 7. Germline V gives CDR1 SGHRS, CDR2 YFSETQ. This chain's CDR3 is CASSPEGTGGYEQYF. The DNA of the CDR3 is TGCGCCAGCAGCCCCGAAGGGACAGGGGGTTACGAGCAGTACTTC.

The chain links TRBV27 to TRBJ2-7; TRBD2 agrees at 8 bases. The CDR3 length is 15 residues. CDR1 MNHEY and CDR2 SMNVEV come from the germline V gene (reference sequence). J was trimmed by 2 bases and V by 5 bases; bases with no gene match: 8. Here the CDR3 reads CASSRTTSATYEQYF. The DNA of the CDR3 is TGTGCCAGCAGTAGAACGACTAGCGCTACCTACGAGCAGTACTTC.

The genes are TRBV19 and TRBJ1-3; TRBD1 matches 7 bases. Germline V gene lookup returns CDR1 LNHDA and CDR2 SQIVND (reference sequence). This CDR3 contains 13 residues. V dropped 7 bases and J dropped 3; count of bases not matched to a gene: 3. CDR3 residues: CASMDRNGNTIYF. Written as DNA, the CDR3 is TGTGCCAGTATGGACAGGAATGGAAACACCATATATTTT. The complete variable domain, with remaining parts taken from reference TRBV19 and TRBJ1-3, reads DGGITQSPKYLFRKEGQNVTLSCEQNLNHDAMYWYRQDPGQGLRLIYYSQIVNDFQKGDIAEGYSVSREKKESFPLTVTSAQKNPTAFYLCASMDRNGNTIYFGEGSWLTVV.

The chain couples TRBV7-9 to TRBJ1-4, with TRBD1 matching 10 bases. Germline V gives CDR1 SEHNR, CDR2 FQNEAQ (reference sequence). The CDR3 is 15 residues long. V lost 4 bases, J lost 3 bases, and 2 bases stayed unmatched. The CDR3 protein is CASSSGQGANEKLFF. In nucleotides, the CDR3 is TGTGCCAGCAGCTCCGGACAGGGGGCTAATGAAAAACTGTTTTTT. Full variable domain (missing parts from reference TRBV7-9 and TRBJ1-4): DTGVSQNPRHKITKRGQNVTFRCDPISEHNRLYWYRQTLGQGPEFLTYFQNEAQLEKSRLLSDRFSAERPKGSFSTLEIQRTEQGDSAMYLCASSSGQGANEKLFFGSGTQLSVL.

Concerning this clone itself: Distinct nucleotide sequences in the sample also encode this CDR3. The chain is built from TRBV10-3 and TRBJ2-2; D possibly corresponds to TRBD2 (6 bases). V dropped 0 bases and J dropped 6 bases, with 11 bases sitting between them. Germline CDR1 is ENHRY and CDR2 is SYGVKD. The CDR3 is made up of 15 amino acids. The CDR3: CAISESVGGPGELFF. The CDR3 DNA is TGTGCCATCAGTGAGTCGGTGGGGGGTCCCGGGGAGCTGTTTTTT.

The chain couples TRBV12-3 or TRBV12-4 to TRBJ1-5; D gene uncertain. The CDR3 spans 12 residues. V lost 5 bases and J lost 3, with 5 bases in between. CDR3 nucleotide sequence: TGTGCCAGCAGTACAAACAATCAGCCCCAGCATTTT. Residues: CASSTNNQPQHF.

This clone was detected a few times. This chain connects TRBV7-3 to TRBJ1-6; 7 positions match TRBD1. V was pared by 0 bases and J by 9 bases, with 5 bases of the junction left unmatched. The germline V gene has CDR1 SGHTA and CDR2 FQGTGA. The CDR3 extends over 15 amino acids. The CDR3 sequence: CASSLTGQPSSPLHF. The CDR3 bases are TGTGCCAGCAGCTTAACGGGACAGCCTTCTTCACCCCTCCACTTT. The entire variable domain, with the rest obtained from reference TRBV7-3 and TRBJ1-6, is as follows: GAGVSQTPSNKVTEKGKYVELRCDPISGHTALYWYRQSLGQGPEFLIYFQGTGAADDSGLPNDRFFAVRPEGSVSTLKIQRTERGDSAVYLCASSLTGQPSSPLHFGNGTRLTVT.

The gene calls are TRBV28 and TRBJ1-1, with D uncertain. V was trimmed by 1 base and J by 0 bases, leaving 9 bases between them. CDR1 and CDR2 from the germline V gene are MDHEN and SYDVKM. This CDR3 is built from 15 residues. Here the CDR3 reads CASSLLNRLNTEAFF. The CDR3 nucleotides are TGTGCCAGCAGTTTATTAAACAGATTGAACACTGAAGCTTTCTTT.

This clone was found a few times. J is TRBJ1-5 and V is TRBV5-4; possible D gene TRBD1, 6 bases. This CDR3 is built from 15 residues. V was trimmed by 0 bases and J by 7 bases, leaving 14 bases between them. Germline CDR1 SGHNT, CDR2 YYREEE (reference sequence). CDR3 protein: CASSLDGGAGQPQHF. CDR3 nucleotide sequence: TGTGCCAGCAGCTTGGACGGGGGGGCCGGCCAGCCCCAGCATTTT.

The chain has TRBV5-4 and TRBJ2-2, with 8 bases lining up with TRBD1. Germline V gives CDR1 SGHNT, CDR2 YYREEE (reference sequence). This CDR3 comprises 18 residues. Germline trimming cut 0 bases from V and 5 bases from J; bases unmatched to any gene: 12. The CDR3 DNA sequence: TGTGCCAGCAGCTTGGACGTGGGGCAGGGGGCTCAAACCGGGGAGCTGTTTTTT. Protein product: CASSLDVGQGAQTGELFF.

This sequence joins TRBV6-6 and TRBJ2-7; 12 nucleotides align to TRBD1. CDR3 length: 15 residues. Germline-derived CDR1 and CDR2 are MNHNY and SVGAGI (reference sequence). Trimming at V came to 2 bases and at J to 5 bases, leaving 4 bases not matched to a gene. The CDR3 spells CASSYTGQGADEQYF. For the CDR3, the DNA is TGTGCCAGCAGTTACACGGGACAGGGGGCCGACGAGCAGTACTTC.

CDR3 loop: CASRYAAREKLFF. DNA of the CDR3: TGTGCCAGCAGGTACGCGGCCCGGGAAAAACTGTTTTTT. The chain links TRBV2 to TRBJ1-4; D is uncertain. Deletions cut 6 bases from V and 8 bases from J, with 13 bases between. This CDR3 contains 13 residues. Germline CDR1 is SNHLY and CDR2 is FYNNEI.

The J gene is TRBJ1-4, the V gene TRBV3-1 (or the pseudogene TRBV3-2); D ambiguous. The CDR3 is 13 amino acids. From germline, CDR1 is LGHDT and CDR2 YNNKEL (reference sequence). With 7 bases removed from V and 11 bases from J, the gap between germline ends came to 17 bases. In DNA form, the CDR3 reads TGTGCCAGCAACTCCCCGACCGGCGGGAAACTGTTTTTT. Its translation: CASNSPTGGKLFF.

The chain links TRBV5-4 to TRBJ2-7, with D possibly matching TRBD2 (5 bases). The V end lost 4 bases, the J end lost 3 bases, and 14 bases lay between the germline ends. This CDR3 is 14 amino acids long. CDR1 and CDR2 from the germline V gene are SGHNT and YYREEE (reference sequence). For the CDR3, the DNA is TGTGCCAGCAGCAACGGACTGCTAGTCTACGAGCAGTACTTC. The encoded protein is CASSNGLLVYEQYF.

This sequence joins TRBV7-9 and TRBJ2-7; a weak D match, TRBD2 (5 bases). Germline lookup yields CDR1 SEHNR and CDR2 FQNEAQ (reference sequence). With 2 bases removed from V and 3 bases from J, the gap between germline ends came to 8 bases. The CDR3 runs 13 residues. The DNA of the CDR3 is TGTGCCAGCAGCTTACACGAGGGCTACGAGCAGTACTTC. Its translation is CASSLHEGYEQYF.